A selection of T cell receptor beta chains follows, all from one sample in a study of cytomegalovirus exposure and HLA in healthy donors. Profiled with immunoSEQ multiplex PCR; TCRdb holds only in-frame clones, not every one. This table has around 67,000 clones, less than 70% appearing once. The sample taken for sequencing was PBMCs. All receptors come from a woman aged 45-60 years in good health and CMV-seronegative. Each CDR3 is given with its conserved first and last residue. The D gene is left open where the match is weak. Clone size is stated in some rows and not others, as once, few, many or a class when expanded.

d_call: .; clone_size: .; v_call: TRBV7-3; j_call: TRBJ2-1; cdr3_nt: TGTGCCAGCAGCTTAGCGGGGAGTTACAATGAGCAGTTCTTC; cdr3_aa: CASSLAGSYNEQFF
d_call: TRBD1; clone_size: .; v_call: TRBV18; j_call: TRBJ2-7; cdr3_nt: TGTGCCAGCTCACCAGCTTTAGGACAGGGCACCTACGAGCAGTACTTC; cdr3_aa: CASSPALGQGTYEQYF
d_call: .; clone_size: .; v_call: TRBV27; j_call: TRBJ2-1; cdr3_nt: TGTGCCAGCAGTTTATCCCAGTACTACAATGAGCAGTTCTTC; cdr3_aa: CASSLSQYYNEQFF
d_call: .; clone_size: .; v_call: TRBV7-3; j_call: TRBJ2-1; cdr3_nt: TGTGCCAGCAGCCCCACGGGTGGAGGGAATGAGCAGTTCTTC; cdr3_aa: CASSPTGGGNEQFF
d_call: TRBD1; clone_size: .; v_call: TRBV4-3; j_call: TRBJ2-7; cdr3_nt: TGCGCCAGCAGCCCGAACGTACAGGGGTCCTACGAGCAGTACTTC; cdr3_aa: CASSPNVQGSYEQYF
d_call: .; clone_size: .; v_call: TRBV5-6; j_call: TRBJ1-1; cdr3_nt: TGTGCCAGCAGCCCCTCGGGCTGGGGGGACACTGAAGCTTTCTTT; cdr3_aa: CASSPSGWGDTEAFF
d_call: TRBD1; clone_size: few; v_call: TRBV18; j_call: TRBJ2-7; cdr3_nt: TGTGCCAGCTCACCACCCTGGACAGGGTACAACGAGCAGTACTTC; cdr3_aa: CASSPPWTGYNEQYF
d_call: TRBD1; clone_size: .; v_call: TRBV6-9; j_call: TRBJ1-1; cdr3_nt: TGTGCCAGCGGAACACAGGGGTTCACTGAAGCTTTCTTT; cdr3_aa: CASGTQGFTEAFF
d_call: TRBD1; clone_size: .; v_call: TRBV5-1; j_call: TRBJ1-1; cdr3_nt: TGCGCCAGCAGCGTGGGACAGAGCACTGAAGCTTTCTTT; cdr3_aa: CASSVGQSTEAFF
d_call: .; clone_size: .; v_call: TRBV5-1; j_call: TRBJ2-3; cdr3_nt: TGCGCCAGCAGCTTACTAGATTCAGATACGCAGTATTTT; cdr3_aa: CASSLLDSDTQYF
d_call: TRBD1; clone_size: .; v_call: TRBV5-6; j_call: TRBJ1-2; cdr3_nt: TGTGCCAGCAGCCAACCATCGGGACAGGGGAACGGTGGCTACACCTTC; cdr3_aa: CASSQPSGQGNGGYTF
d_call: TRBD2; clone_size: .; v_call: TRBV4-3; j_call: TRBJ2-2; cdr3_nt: TGCGCCAGCAGTCATCTGAGGGAGGGCCCCACCGGGGAGCTGTTTTTT; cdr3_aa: CASSHLREGPTGELFF
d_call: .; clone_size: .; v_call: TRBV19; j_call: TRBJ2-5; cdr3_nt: TGTGCCAGTAGTATTACCACAGGGTATCGGGAGACCCAGTACTTC; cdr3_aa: CASSITTGYRETQYF
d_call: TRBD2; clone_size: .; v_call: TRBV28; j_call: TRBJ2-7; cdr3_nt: TGTGCCAGCAGCCCACCTAGCGGGAGACTGTACGAGCAGTACTTC; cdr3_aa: CASSPPSGRLYEQYF
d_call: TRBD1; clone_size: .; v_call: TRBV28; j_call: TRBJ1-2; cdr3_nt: TGTGCCAGCAGTTTATCAGGCCAGGGGGCATACTATGGCTACACCTTC; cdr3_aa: CASSLSGQGAYYGYTF
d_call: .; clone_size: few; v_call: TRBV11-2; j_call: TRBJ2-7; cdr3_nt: TGTGCCAGCAGCCCACCCAGCGGCTACGAGCAGTACTTC; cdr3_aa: CASSPPSGYEQYF
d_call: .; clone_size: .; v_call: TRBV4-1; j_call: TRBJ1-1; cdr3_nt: TGCGCCAGCAGCCTTCACCCCCCAGGGAACACTGAAGCTTTCTTT; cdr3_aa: CASSLHPPGNTEAFF
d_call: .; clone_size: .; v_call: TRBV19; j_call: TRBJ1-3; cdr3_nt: TGTGCCAGTAGTGTCCCGGGTGTCGGGGTAACCATATATTTT; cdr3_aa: CASSVPGVGVTIYF
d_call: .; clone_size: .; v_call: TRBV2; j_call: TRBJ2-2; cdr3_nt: TGTGCCAGCAGTGCTTACGGAGGCCTCCCGGGCGGGGAGCTGTTTTTT; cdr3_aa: CASSAYGGLPGGELFF
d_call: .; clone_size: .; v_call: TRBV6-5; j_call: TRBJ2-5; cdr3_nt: TGTGCCAGCAGTTACTTCGACAGGCAAGAGACCCAGTACTTC; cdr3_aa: CASSYFDRQETQYF
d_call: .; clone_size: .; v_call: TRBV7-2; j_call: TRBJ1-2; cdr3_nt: TGTGCCAGCAGCCTTGACACCTACAACTGGGAGGATGGCTACACCTTC; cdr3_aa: CASSLDTYNWEDGYTF
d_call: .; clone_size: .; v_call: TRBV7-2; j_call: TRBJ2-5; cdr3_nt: TGTGCCAGCAGCTTAGGTCGGATTCACCAAGAGGCCCAGTACTTC; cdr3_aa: CASSLGRIHQEAQYF
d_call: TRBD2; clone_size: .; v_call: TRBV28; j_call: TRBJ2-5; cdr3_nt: TGTGCCAGCAGTTTCCGGCCAGCGGGAGGCATGACCCAGTACTTC; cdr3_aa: CASSFRPAGGMTQYF
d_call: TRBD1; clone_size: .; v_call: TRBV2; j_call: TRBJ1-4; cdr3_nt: TGTGCCAGCAGGTGGGGACAGGGGGCTAATGAAAAACTGTTTTTT; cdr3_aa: CASRWGQGANEKLFF
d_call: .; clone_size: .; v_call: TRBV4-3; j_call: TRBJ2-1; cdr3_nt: TGCGCCAGCAGCCAAGAGCGCTCCTACAATGAGCAGTTCTTC; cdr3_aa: CASSQERSYNEQFF
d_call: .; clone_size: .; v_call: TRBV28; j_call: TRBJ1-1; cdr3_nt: TGTGCCAGCAGTTGGTCGGGTGAAGCTTTCTTT; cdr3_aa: CASSWSGEAFF
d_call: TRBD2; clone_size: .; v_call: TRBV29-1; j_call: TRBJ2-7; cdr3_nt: TGCAGCGTTACTAGCGGGATTGGGGACGAGCAGTACTTC; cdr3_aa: CSVTSGIGDEQYF
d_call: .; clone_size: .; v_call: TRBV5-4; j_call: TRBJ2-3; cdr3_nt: TGTGCCAGCAGCTTGCTCTCCGGGACAGCGGGTGATACGCAGTATTTT; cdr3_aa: CASSLLSGTAGDTQYF
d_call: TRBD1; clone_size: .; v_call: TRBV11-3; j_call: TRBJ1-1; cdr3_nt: TGTGCCAGCAGCTCTGCGACAGGGGAGAACACTGAAGCTTTCTTT; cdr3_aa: CASSSATGENTEAFF
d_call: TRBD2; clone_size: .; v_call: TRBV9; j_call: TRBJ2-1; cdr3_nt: TGTGCCAGCAGCGTAGCTGAACTAGCGGGGGTCAATGAGCAGTTCTTC; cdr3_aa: CASSVAELAGVNEQFF
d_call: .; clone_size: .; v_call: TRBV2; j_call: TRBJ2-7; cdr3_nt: TGTGCCAGCACATACCCCCTAACCTACGAGCAGTACTTC; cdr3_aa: CASTYPLTYEQYF
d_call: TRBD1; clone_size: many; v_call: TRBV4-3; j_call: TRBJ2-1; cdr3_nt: TGCGCCAGCAGCCAAGATCGTCTAGGGGGCTTCTACAATGAGCAGTTCTTC; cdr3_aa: CASSQDRLGGFYNEQFF
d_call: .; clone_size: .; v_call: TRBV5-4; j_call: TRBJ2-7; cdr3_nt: TGTGCCAGCAGCGCGGGGCAGAACCCCTACGAGCAGTACTTC; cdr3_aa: CASSAGQNPYEQYF
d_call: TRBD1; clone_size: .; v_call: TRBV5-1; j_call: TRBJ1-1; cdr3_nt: TGCGCCAGCAGCTTAGGACAGGGCGGGGCCGAAGCTTTCTTT; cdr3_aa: CASSLGQGGAEAFF
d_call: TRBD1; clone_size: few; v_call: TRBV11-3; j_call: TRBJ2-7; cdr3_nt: TGTGCCAGCAGATCGGGACAGGGGGCGAGCAAGCAGTACTTC; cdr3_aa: CASRSGQGASKQYF